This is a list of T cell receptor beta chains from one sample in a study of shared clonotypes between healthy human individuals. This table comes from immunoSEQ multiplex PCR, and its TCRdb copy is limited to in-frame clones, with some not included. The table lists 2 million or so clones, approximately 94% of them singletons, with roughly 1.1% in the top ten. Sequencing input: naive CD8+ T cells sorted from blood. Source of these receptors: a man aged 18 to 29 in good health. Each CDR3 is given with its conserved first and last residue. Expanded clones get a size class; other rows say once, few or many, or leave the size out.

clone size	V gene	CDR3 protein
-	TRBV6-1	CATNGGGGVTDTQYF
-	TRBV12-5	CASGLGTSTDTQYF
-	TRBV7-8	CASSLEWGGLAESSYEQYF
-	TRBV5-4	CASSFLADPGNEQFF
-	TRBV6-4	CASSVLAASTDTQYF
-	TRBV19	CASSITAGVVEQYF
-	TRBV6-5	CASSYAGTSTDTQYF
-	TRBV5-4	CASSFLGGDTQYF
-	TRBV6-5	CASSYEGGSNSPLHF
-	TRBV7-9	CASSHGSGFDEQYF
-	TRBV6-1	CASSELMANYGYTF
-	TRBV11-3	CASSLGTGGRTDTQYF
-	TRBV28	CASSFLTPRANEKLFF
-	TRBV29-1	CSVDLVTYNEQFF
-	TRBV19	CASTHTGELFF
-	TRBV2	CASRERNTGELFF
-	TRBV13	CASRRREGSYEQYF
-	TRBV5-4	CASSTPGTSGSHEQYF
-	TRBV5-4	CASSLKGGSYEQYF
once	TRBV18	CASSLRQGWQPQHF
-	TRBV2	CAKRTGSSYEQYF
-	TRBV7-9	CASSLVAGAREQYF
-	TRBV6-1	CASSEDIHSSYEQYF
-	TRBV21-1	CASSKGVIGQSPYEQYF
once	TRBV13	CASSLGGAVYEQYF
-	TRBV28	CASSLSLAGGPDQETQYF
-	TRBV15	CATRARQGETQYF
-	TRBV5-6	CASSLQPHDYGYTF
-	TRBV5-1	CASSLAQGATGELFF
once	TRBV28	CASSTTDRLPYGYTF
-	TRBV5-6	CASSLGGTPTEAFF
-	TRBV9	CASSPSVFGGQPQETQYF
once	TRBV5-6	CASTIQSSYEQYF
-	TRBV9	CASSVGVGSSYEQYF
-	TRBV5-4	CASRGYEQYF
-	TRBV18	CASSPWSGEIYEQYF
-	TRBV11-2	CASSLAWDSSVKNIQYF
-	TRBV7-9	CASSLPGMAYGYTF
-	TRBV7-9	CASSLTGGGSGANVLTF
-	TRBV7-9	CASSAGTSGQETQYF
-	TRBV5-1	CASSLETTSGGYNEQFF
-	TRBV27	CASSLAQGELGSPLHF
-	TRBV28	CASTETDYTRETQYF
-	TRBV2	CASRLGTDPYEQYF
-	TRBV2	CASSATGGSYNEQFF
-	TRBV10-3	CAISGDPLPGGSGGGWPQHF
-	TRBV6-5	CASSYSRETEAFF
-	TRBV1	CTSSQPPAGGLHEQYF
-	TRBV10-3	CATRSNEQFF
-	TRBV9	CASSPQSSGHEQFF
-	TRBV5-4	CASRSWGGAETQYF
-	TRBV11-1	CASSLTGSYGYTF
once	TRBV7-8	CASSLALLAGDGGELFF
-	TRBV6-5	CASSPESAGGELFF
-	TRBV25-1	CASSGVTANYGYTF
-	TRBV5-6	CASSLPTSGNSYEQYF
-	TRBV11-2	CASRIRDRGSGANVLTF
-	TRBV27	CASSEDLAYEQYF
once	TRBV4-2	CASSQEATGELFF